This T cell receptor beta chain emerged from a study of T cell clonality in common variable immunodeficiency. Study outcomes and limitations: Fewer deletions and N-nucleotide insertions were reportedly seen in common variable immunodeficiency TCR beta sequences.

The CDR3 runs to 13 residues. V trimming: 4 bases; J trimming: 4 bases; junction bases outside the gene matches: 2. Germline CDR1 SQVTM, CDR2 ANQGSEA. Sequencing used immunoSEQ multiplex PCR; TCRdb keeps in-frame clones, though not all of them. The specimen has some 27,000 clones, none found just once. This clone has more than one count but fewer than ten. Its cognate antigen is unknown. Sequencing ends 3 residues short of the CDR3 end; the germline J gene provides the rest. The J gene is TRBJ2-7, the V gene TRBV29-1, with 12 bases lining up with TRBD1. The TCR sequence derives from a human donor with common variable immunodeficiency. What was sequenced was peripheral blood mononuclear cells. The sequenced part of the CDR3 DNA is TGCAGCGTTGGGGGACAGGGGGCGTACGAG. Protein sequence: CSVGGQGAYE. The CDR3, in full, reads CSVGGQGAYEQYF.